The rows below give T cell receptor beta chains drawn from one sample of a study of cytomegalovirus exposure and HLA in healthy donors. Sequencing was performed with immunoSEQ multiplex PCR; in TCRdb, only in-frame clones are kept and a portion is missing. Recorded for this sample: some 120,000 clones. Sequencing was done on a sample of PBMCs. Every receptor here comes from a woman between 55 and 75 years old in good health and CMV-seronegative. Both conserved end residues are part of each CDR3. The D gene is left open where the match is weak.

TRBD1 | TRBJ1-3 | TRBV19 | CASSLRTGGSSGNTIYF | TGTGCCAGTAGTCTTCGGACAGGGGGCAGCTCTGGAAACACCATATATTTT
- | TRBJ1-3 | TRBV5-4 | CASSREGGNTIYF | TGTGCCAGCAGCCGGGAAGGAGGAAACACCATATATTTT
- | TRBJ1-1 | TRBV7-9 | CASSLVDGPTEAFF | TGTGCCAGCAGCTTAGTTGATGGGCCGACTGAAGCTTTCTTT
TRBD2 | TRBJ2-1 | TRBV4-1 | CASSQDGGLVLLGNEQFF | TGCGCCAGCAGCCAAGATGGGGGACTAGTTTTGTTGGGCAATGAGCAGTTCTTC
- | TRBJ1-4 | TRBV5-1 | CASSTQGINEKLFF | TGCGCCAGCAGCACCCAGGGCATTAATGAAAAACTGTTTTTT
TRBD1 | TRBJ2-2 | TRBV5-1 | CASTTGTGSGELFF | TGCGCCAGCACCACCGGGACAGGGTCCGGGGAGCTGTTTTTT
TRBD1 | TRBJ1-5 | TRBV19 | CASSIERQGRNQPQHF | TGTGCCAGTAGTATAGAGCGACAGGGGAGAAATCAGCCCCAGCATTTT
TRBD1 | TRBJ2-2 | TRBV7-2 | CASSSPSGTGITGELFF | TGTGCCAGCAGCTCCCCTTCCGGGACAGGGATCACCGGGGAGCTGTTTTTT
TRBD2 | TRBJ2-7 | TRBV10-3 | CAISESGLAGSYEQYF | TGTGCCATCAGTGAGTCGGGACTAGCGGGATCCTACGAGCAGTACTTC
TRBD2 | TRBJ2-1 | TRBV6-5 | CASSKGLAYKDEQFF | TGTGCCAGCAGTAAGGGACTAGCGTATAAGGATGAGCAGTTCTTC
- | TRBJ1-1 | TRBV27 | CASSLRGGITEAFF | TGTGCCAGCAGTTTAAGGGGTGGTATCACTGAAGCTTTCTTT
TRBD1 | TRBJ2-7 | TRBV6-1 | CASSEAMWDRVYEQYF | TGTGCCAGCAGTGAGGCTATGTGGGACAGGGTTTACGAGCAGTACTTC
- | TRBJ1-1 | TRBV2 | CASSVGQNTEAFF | TGTGCCAGCAGTGTGGGACAGAACACTGAAGCTTTCTTT
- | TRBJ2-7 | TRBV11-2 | CASTSERLYEQYF | TGTGCCAGCACCTCGGAGCGACTCTACGAGCAGTACTTC
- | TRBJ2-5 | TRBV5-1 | CASSPGLLGETQYF | TGCGCCAGCAGCCCGGGACTCTTGGGAGAGACCCAGTACTTC
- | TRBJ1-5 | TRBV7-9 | CASSFGSPEYNQPQHF | TGTGCCAGCAGCTTCGGGAGTCCTGAATACAATCAGCCCCAGCATTTT
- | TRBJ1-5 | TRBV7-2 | CASSLRSGVLNQPQHF | TGTGCCAGCAGCTTAAGGTCAGGGGTCCTTAATCAGCCCCAGCATTTT